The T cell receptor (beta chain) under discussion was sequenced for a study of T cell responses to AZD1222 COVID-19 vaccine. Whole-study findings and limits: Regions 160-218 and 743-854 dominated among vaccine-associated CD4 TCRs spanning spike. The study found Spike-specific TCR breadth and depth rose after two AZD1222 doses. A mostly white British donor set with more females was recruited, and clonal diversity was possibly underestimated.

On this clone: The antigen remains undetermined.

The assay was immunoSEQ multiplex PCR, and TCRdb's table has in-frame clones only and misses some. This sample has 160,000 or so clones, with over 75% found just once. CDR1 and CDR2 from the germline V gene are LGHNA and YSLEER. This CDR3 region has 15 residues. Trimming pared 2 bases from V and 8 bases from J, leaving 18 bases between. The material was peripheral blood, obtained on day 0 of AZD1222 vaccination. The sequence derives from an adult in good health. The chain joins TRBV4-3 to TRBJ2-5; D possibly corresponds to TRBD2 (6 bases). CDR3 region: CASSQKHRDSITQYF. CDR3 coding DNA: TGCGCCAGCAGCCAAAAACACCGGGACTCCATTACCCAGTACTTC.